What follows describes a single T cell receptor (beta chain). Its antigen is currently unknown. Methods used by the authors: Because ImmunoSEQ provided only junction sequences with no quality scores, the filtering differed. This table comes from immunoSEQ multiplex PCR, and its TCRdb copy is limited to in-frame clones, with some not included. V and J calls plus clone size are reproduced from that table; the DNA served to infer D and trimming. Of 740,000 or so clones in the sample, roughly 73% were seen once. The sample originates from a study of shared clonotypes between healthy human individuals. Study as a whole: A donor's plate count was three for CD4 naive and three for CD4 memory; CD8 naive had two and CD8 memory one. The study, taken as a whole, reports: Large depth notwithstanding, sorted-subset sequencing proved incomplete by rarefaction. Tissue TCR repertoires likely differ from these blood-only repertoires.

The V end lost 5 bases, the J end lost 7 bases, and 12 bases lay between the germline ends. CDR1 and CDR2 (germline): SGHVS, FQNEAQ. The CDR3 totals 13 residues. Sequencing was done on a sample of memory CD4+ T cells sorted from blood. As for subset: CD45RA-negative fraction. The V call is TRBV7-8, the J call TRBJ2-1; no reliable D call. The origin of this receptor is a woman in her twenties or thirties in good health. In DNA form, the CDR3 reads TGTGCCAGCAGCCACAAATCGCGGAATGAGCAGTTCTTC. Its translation: CASSHKSRNEQFF. The full variable domain, rest sourced from reference TRBV7-8 and TRBJ2-1, is GAGVSQSPRYKVAKRGQDVALRCDPISGHVSLFWYQQALGQGPEFLTYFQNEAQLDKSGLPSDRFFAERPEGSVSTLKIQRTQQEDSAVYLCASSHKSRNEQFFGPGTRLTVL.